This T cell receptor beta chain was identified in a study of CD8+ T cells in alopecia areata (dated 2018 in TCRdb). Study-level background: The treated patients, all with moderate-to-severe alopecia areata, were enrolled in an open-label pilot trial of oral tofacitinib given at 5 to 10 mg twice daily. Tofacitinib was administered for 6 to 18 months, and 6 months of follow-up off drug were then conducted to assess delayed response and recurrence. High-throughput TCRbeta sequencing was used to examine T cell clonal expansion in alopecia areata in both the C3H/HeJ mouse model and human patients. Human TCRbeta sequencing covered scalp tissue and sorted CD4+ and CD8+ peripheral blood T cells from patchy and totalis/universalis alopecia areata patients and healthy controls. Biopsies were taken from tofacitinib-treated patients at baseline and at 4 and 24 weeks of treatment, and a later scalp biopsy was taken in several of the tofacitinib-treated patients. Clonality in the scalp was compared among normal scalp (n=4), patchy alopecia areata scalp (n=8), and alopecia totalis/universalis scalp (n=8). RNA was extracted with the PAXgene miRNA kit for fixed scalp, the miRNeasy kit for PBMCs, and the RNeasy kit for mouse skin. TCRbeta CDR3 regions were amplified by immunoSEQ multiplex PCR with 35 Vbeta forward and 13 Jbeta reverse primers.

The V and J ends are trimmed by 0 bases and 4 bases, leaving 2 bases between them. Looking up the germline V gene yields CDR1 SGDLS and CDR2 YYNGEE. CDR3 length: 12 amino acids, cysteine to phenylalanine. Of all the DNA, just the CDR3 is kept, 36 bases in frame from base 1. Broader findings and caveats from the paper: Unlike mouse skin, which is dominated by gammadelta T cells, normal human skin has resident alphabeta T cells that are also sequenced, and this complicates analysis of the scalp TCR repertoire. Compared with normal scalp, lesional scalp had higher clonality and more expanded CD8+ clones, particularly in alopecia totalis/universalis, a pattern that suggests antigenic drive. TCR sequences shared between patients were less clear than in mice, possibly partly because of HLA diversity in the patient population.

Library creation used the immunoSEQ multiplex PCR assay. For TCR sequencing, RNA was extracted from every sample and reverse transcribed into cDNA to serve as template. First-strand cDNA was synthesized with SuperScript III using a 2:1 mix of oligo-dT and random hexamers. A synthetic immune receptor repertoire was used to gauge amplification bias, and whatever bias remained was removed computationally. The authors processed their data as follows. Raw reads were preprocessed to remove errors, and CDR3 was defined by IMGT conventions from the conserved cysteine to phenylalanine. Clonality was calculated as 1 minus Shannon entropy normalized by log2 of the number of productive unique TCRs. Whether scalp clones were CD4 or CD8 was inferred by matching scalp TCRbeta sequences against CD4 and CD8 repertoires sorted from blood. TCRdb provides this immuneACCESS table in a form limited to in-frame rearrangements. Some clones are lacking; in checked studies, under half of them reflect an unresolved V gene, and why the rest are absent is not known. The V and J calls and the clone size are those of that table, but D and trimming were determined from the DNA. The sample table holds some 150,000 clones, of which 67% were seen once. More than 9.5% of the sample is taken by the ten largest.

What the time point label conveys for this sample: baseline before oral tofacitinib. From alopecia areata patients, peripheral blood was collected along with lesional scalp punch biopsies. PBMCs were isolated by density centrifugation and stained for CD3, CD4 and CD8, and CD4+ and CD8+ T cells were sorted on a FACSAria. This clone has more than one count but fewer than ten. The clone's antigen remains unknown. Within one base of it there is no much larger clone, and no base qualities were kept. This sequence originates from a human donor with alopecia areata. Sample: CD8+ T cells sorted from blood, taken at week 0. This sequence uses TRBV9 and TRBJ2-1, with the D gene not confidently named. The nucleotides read TGTGCCAGCAGCGTAGATTACAATGAGCAGTTCTTC. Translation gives CASSVDYNEQFF.